The 25 T cell receptor beta chains in this list originate from one sample, sequenced in a study of blood T cell repertoires in COVID-19. Repertoires were generated with immunoSEQ multiplex PCR, while TCRdb's copy carries only in-frame clones and drops some. The table shows approximately 400,000 clones, with around 87% occurring only once. Sequencing used PBMCs or T cells enriched from blood (not recorded which). These receptor sequences come from a man aged 30 to 39 who had recovered from COVID-19.

The chain is built from TRBV7-6 and TRBJ1-4, with TRBD1 matching 10 bases. Germline V CDR1 and CDR2: SGHVS, FNYEAQ. The CDR3 is made up of 16 amino acids. V lost 4 bases and J lost 8; bases outside the gene matches: 10. The DNA of the CDR3 is TGTGCCAGCAGCTCTCACTCCGGGACAGGGGACGAAAAACTGTTTTTT. Protein: CASSSHSGTGDEKLFF.

The V call is TRBV4-1, the J call TRBJ2-2; TRBD2 matches 11 bases. The V gene's germline CDR1 is MGHRA and CDR2 YSYEKL. CDR3 size: 18 residues. V lost 5 bases to trimming and J lost 0 bases; unmatched junction nucleotides: 8. DNA of the CDR3: TGCGCCAGCAGCTGGGGCCTAGCGGGGGGCTCGAACACCGGGGAGCTGTTTTTT. It is translated as CASSWGLAGGSNTGELFF.

For this clone: The sample has other DNA sequences that encode this CDR3 too. This chain joins TRBV4-2 and TRBJ1-1; D is possibly TRBD1 (6 bases). Between the trimmed V and J ends, which lost 0 bases and 1 base, there was a span of 6 bases. Germline V gene sequence: CDR1 LGHNA, CDR2 YNFKEQ. The CDR3 has 14 residues. This CDR3 reads CASSQDRGNTEAFF. The CDR3 nucleotides read TGTGCCAGCAGCCAAGACAGGGGGAACACTGAAGCTTTCTTT.

The genes are TRBV19 and TRBJ2-5; TRBD2 might be the D (5 bases). Germline CDR1 reads LNHDA; CDR2 reads SQIVND (reference sequence). This CDR3 is 14 amino acids long. Trimming left V 5 bases short and J 2 bases short, with 12 bases between. This CDR3 is CASSRSGRQETQYF. In nucleotides, the CDR3 is TGTGCCAGTAGTCGATCGGGGAGACAAGAGACCCAGTACTTC. The full variable domain, in which reference TRBV19 and TRBJ2-5 provide the parts outside the CDR3, is DGGITQSPKYLFRKEGQNVTLSCEQNLNHDAMYWYRQDPGQGLRLIYYSQIVNDFQKGDIAEGYSVSREKKESFPLTVTSAQKNPTAFYLCASSRSGRQETQYFGPGTRLLVL.

V usage is TRBV27 and J usage is TRBJ1-2, with 10 bases aligning to TRBD1. Trimming took 5 bases from V and 8 from J; bases not matched to a gene: 8. The germline V gene has CDR1 MNHEY and CDR2 SMNVEV (reference sequence). CDR3 size: 14 residues. The CDR3 is CASSRDRGPRGYTF. The CDR3 region has the DNA TGTGCCAGCAGTCGGGACAGGGGTCCGAGGGGCTACACCTTC.

This chain joins TRBV13 and TRBJ1-6, with 7 bases lining up with TRBD1. The V gene end was trimmed by 4 bases and the J gene end by 9 bases; junction bases not matched to a gene: 6. Germline values: CDR1 PRHDT, CDR2 FYEKMQ (reference sequence). The CDR3 is 14 residues long. CDR3 residues: CASSSRTGISPLHF. DNA of the CDR3: TGTGCCAGCAGCTCACGGACAGGCATTTCACCCCTCCACTTT.

This clone was seen a single time. This chain links TRBV4-1 with TRBJ2-3; 7 bases map to TRBD2. The CDR3 spans 17 residues. The germline V gene has CDR1 MGHRA and CDR2 YSYEKL. Germline trimming cut 0 bases from V and 2 bases from J; bases unmatched to any gene: 8. Here the CDR3 DNA reads TGCGCCAGCAGCCAAGAGGGCGGGCGGGGGACCACAGATACGCAGTATTTT. Protein sequence: CASSQEGGRGTTDTQYF.

This clone appeared a few times. The chain couples TRBV6-1 to TRBJ2-7; 8 nucleotides agree with TRBD1. Trimming at V came to 1 base and at J to 0 bases, leaving 11 bases not matched to a gene. CDR1 is MNHNS, CDR2 SASEGT, per germline. The CDR3 has 18 residues. CDR3: CASSEEYAWTGSSYEQYF. DNA for the CDR3: TGTGCCAGCAGTGAAGAGTACGCGTGGACAGGGAGCTCCTACGAGCAGTACTTC.

The rearrangement links TRBV6-5 to TRBJ1-5, with D unresolved. CDR1 and CDR2 (germline): MNHEY, SVGAGI. This CDR3 has 15 residues. Between the trimmed V and J ends, which lost 7 bases and 10 bases, there was a span of 23 bases. The CDR3 is CASTTTDGGGRPQHF. In DNA, the CDR3 is TGTGCCAGCACCACGACGGACGGAGGCGGGAGACCCCAGCATTTT.

The chain employs TRBV19 and TRBJ1-2; the match to TRBD1 covers 8 bases. The V segment lost 6 bases and the J segment 2 bases; nucleotides outside the gene matches: 8. CDR1 and CDR2 (germline): LNHDA, SQIVND (reference sequence). The CDR3 runs to 15 residues. The CDR3 bases are TGTGCCAGTAGAAACCCGGGACAGGAGAACTATGGCTACACCTTC. Encoded protein: CASRNPGQENYGYTF. Variable domain in full (rest from reference TRBV19 and TRBJ1-2): DGGITQSPKYLFRKEGQNVTLSCEQNLNHDAMYWYRQDPGQGLRLIYYSQIVNDFQKGDIAEGYSVSREKKESFPLTVTSAQKNPTAFYLCASRNPGQENYGYTFGSGTRLTVV.

This clone appeared a single time. The V gene is TRBV27, the J gene TRBJ1-5; D ambiguous. Germline CDR1 is MNHEY and CDR2 is SMNVEV (reference sequence). The CDR3 is 14 amino acids. The V end lost 4 bases, the J end lost 5 bases, and 12 bases lay between the germline ends. CDR3 coding DNA: TGTGCCAGCAGTTCAAGGCAGGCCTATCAGCCCCAGCATTTT. It translates to CASSSRQAYQPQHF.

The V gene is TRBV7-2, the J gene TRBJ1-1; 7 bases align to TRBD1. CDR1 and CDR2 (germline): SGHTA, FQGNSA. This CDR3 has 16 residues. Trimming took 5 bases from V and 1 from J; bases not matched to a gene: 10. The CDR3 nucleotides read TGTGCCAGCAGCCTCGACAGGGTGGGATGGAACACTGAAGCTTTCTTT. As protein: CASSLDRVGWNTEAFF. The full variable domain, its missing parts supplied by reference TRBV7-2 and TRBJ1-1, is GAGVSQSPSNKVTEKGKDVELRCDPISGHTALYWYRQSLGQGLEFLIYFQGNSAPDKSGLPSDRFSAERTGGSVSTLTIQRTQQEDSAVYLCASSLDRVGWNTEAFFGQGTRLTVV.

This clone was picked up one time. The chain carries TRBV11-1 and TRBJ2-1; the match to TRBD2 covers 14 bases. The CDR3 sequence is 15 residues long. Germline assignment: CDR1 SGHAT and CDR2 FQDESV (reference sequence). J lost 10 bases, V lost 5 bases, and 7 bases had no gene match. The CDR3 spells CASSRGLAGVREQFF. For the CDR3, the DNA is TGTGCCAGCAGCCGGGGACTAGCGGGGGTAAGGGAGCAGTTCTTC. Looking up the rest from reference TRBV11-1 and TRBJ2-1 gives the full variable domain: EAEVAQSPRYKITEKSQAVAFWCDPISGHATLYWYRQILGQGPELLVQFQDESVVDDSQLPKDRFSAERLKGVDSTLKIQPAELGDSAMYLCASSRGLAGVREQFFGPGTRLTVL.

The chain couples TRBV27 to TRBJ1-3, with D possibly being TRBD1 (5 bases). Germline values: CDR1 MNHEY, CDR2 SMNVEV (reference sequence). The CDR3 is made up of 21 amino acids. V lost 2 bases to trimming and J lost 0 bases, with 26 bases between them. CDR3 in DNA: TGTGCCAGCAGTTTAACGATCCCGCAGGGTCACGTCCCCAGCTCTGGAAACACCATATATTTT. As protein: CASSLTIPQGHVPSSGNTIYF.

J is TRBJ1-6 and V is TRBV6-2 or TRBV6-3, with D possibly being TRBD1 (6 bases). Per the germline V gene, CDR1 is MNHEY and CDR2 is SVGEGT. The V end was cut by 5 bases, the J end by 1 base, with 6 bases between. This CDR3 comprises 14 residues. CDR3 in DNA: TGTGCCAGCAGTCAGGGGTCCTATAATTCACCCCTCCACTTT. Residues: CASSQGSYNSPLHF.

This chain uses TRBV9 with TRBJ1-1; D is unclear. The CDR3 spans 12 residues. V lost 5 bases and J lost 2, with 7 bases in between. CDR1 SGDLS and CDR2 YYNGEE come from the germline V gene. Written as DNA, the CDR3 is TGTGCCAGCAGTACAGCTAACACTGAAGCTTTCTTT. Translated: CASSTANTEAFF.

V usage is TRBV5-1 and J usage is TRBJ2-7; 8 bases align to TRBD2. The CDR3 totals 15 residues. The V gene end was trimmed by 0 bases and the J gene end by 3 bases; junction bases not matched to a gene: 5. From germline, CDR1 is SGHRS and CDR2 YFSETQ. CDR3 sequence reads: CASSLAGGAFYEQYF. In DNA, the CDR3 is TGCGCCAGCAGCTTGGCCGGGGGGGCGTTCTACGAGCAGTACTTC.

This clone was recorded only once. The chain couples TRBV6-2 or TRBV6-3 to TRBJ1-1, with D possibly matching TRBD1 (5 bases). Trimming stripped 5 bases from V and 0 bases from J, with 16 bases between. Germline V gene data show CDR1 as MNHEY and CDR2 as SVGEGT. This CDR3 comprises 16 residues. The CDR3 reads CASSTPGQTMNTEAFF. CDR3 nucleotide sequence: TGTGCCAGCAGTACCCCCGGACAAACGATGAACACTGAAGCTTTCTTT.

The V and J genes are TRBV5-8 and TRBJ2-3, with 9 nucleotides matching TRBD1. CDR1 and CDR2 (germline): SGHTS, YDEGEE. Trimming at V came to 3 bases and at J to 5 bases, leaving 7 bases not matched to a gene. This CDR3 is built from 15 residues. The CDR3 spells CASSWGTGRGDTQYF. The CDR3 coding sequence is TGTGCCAGCAGCTGGGGGACAGGGAGGGGAGATACGCAGTATTTT.

Only one count was recorded for this clone. The rearrangement joins TRBV7-2 to TRBJ2-3; no clear D gene. Per germline, CDR1 SGHTA and CDR2 FQGNSA. The germline V and J ends were trimmed by 5 bases and 0 bases, with 6 bases remaining between them. The CDR3 has 13 amino acids. In DNA form, the CDR3 reads TGTGCCAGCAGCCCTCTTAGCACAGATACGCAGTATTTT. Translation gives CASSPLSTDTQYF.

This clone has a handful of counts. The rearrangement links TRBV9 to TRBJ1-2, with D perhaps TRBD1 (5 bases). Germline CDR1 SGDLS, CDR2 YYNGEE. CDR3 length: 14 amino acids. With 1 base removed from V and 4 bases from J, the gap between germline ends came to 11 bases. The DNA for the CDR3 is TGTGCCAGCAGCGTAAGCCAGGGAACCTATGGCTACACCTTC. Translating gives CASSVSQGTYGYTF.

The rearrangement joins TRBV5-6 to TRBJ2-1, with TRBD1 identical over 7 bases. The CDR3 has 12 residues. V lost 4 bases, J lost 12 bases, and 7 bases stayed unmatched. Germline V gene lookup returns CDR1 SGHDT and CDR2 YYEEEE. The CDR3 protein is CASSPGGKGQFF. In DNA form, the CDR3 reads TGTGCCAGCAGCCCAGGGGGTAAGGGGCAGTTCTTC.

The chain links TRBV5-1 to TRBJ2-7; 11 bases match TRBD1. Trimming took 3 bases from V and 3 from J; bases not matched to a gene: 8. The CDR3 has 16 residues. The germline CDR1 and CDR2 sequences are SGHRS and YFSETQ. The CDR3 nucleotides are TGCGCCAGCAGCTGGCAGGGACAGGGGGTGGGCTACGAGCAGTACTTC. Protein sequence: CASSWQGQGVGYEQYF.

The J gene is TRBJ2-5, the V gene TRBV30, with a possible D match to TRBD1 (6 bases). From germline, CDR1 is GTSNPN and CDR2 SVGIG (reference sequence). V lost 0 bases to trimming and J lost 0 bases, with 17 bases between them. This CDR3 comprises 17 residues. CDR3 sequence: CAWSVARDNDYQETQYF. CDR3 nucleotides: TGTGCCTGGAGTGTAGCCCGGGACAACGACTACCAAGAGACCCAGTACTTC.

This rearrangement joins TRBV18 to TRBJ2-7, with D hard to call. The germline gives CDR1 KGHSH, CDR2 LQKENI. Trimming took off 3 bases at V and 2 bases at J, with 11 bases between the two ends. This CDR3 is built from 14 residues. The DNA for the CDR3 is TGTGCCAGCTCACCCGACTCAGCAGCCTACGAGCAGTACTTC. Amino acids: CASSPDSAAYEQYF.